This T cell receptor (beta chain) was sequenced in a study of blood T cell repertoires in COVID-19. Study context: Sites across the United States, Italy and Spain contributed samples from acute and convalescent COVID-19. PBMCs, B-cell-depleted T cells, or T cells provided the cDNA or gDNA that made up the material.

Cohorts were assigned according to the clinical history that participants reported. Two negative PCRs, clearance, or symptom resolution had been documented for recovered Cohort 3 donors. Some clones are missing from TCRdb's copy, which holds only in-frame ones; the method was immunoSEQ multiplex PCR. Here the sample spans some 390,000 clones, over 85% being singletons. Germline values: CDR1 MDHEN, CDR2 SYDVKM. The V end was cut by 3 bases, the J end by 0 bases, with 13 bases between. The CDR3 spans 16 residues. This TCR came from a woman in her twenties or thirties who had recovered from COVID-19. The specimen sequenced was PBMCs or T cells enriched from blood (not recorded which). V usage is TRBV28 and J usage is TRBJ2-3; tentatively, D is TRBD2 (5 bases). For the CDR3, the DNA is TGTGCCAGCAGTTTTGGTGGCAGGAGGAGCACAGATACGCAGTATTTT. Translated, it gives CASSFGGRRSTDTQYF.